This TCR beta chain was found in a study of T cells after yellow fever vaccination. The V gene's germline CDR1 is DFQATT and CDR2 SNEGSKA (reference sequence). The CDR3 spans 12 residues. V lost 3 bases and J lost 3, with 9 bases in between. TCRdb re-called the 5' RACE reads with MiXCR, one entry per CDR3 protein. The table includes 620,000 or so distinct CDR3 sequences, approximately 13% detected once. This clonotype was found a few times. Material: PBMCs, obtained on the day of the yellow fever booster vaccination. This sequence was found in a man younger than 45 who received the YFV17D yellow fever vaccine. V usage is TRBV20-1 and J usage is TRBJ2-7; D not resolved. For the CDR3, the DNA is TGCAGTGCTAGGACTCTGGTCTACGAGCAGTACTTC. Translating it yields CSARTLVYEQYF.